This T cell receptor beta chain was sequenced for a study of blood T cell repertoires in COVID-19. Sequencing used immunoSEQ multiplex PCR; TCRdb keeps in-frame clones, though not all of them. The sample comprises 350,000 to 550,000 clones, roughly 87% of which are singletons, and over 1.5% rests with the top ten. Trimming took 5 bases from V and 0 from J; bases not matched to a gene: 5. The CDR3 sequence is 15 residues long. Germline assignment: CDR1 SGHTA and CDR2 FQGNSA. Study members were between about 18 and 100 years old and lived in 20 to 25 US regions. Participants had their cohort set by participant-reported clinical history.

V gene TRBV7-2 combines with J gene TRBJ2-3; 7 bases map to TRBD2. The sequenced material came from PBMCs or T cells enriched from blood (not recorded which). The clonotype comes from a woman aged 18-29 years with acute COVID-19. This CDR3 is CASSSLAASTDTQYF. The CDR3 coding sequence is TGTGCCAGCAGCAGCCTAGCGGCTAGCACAGATACGCAGTATTTT.